This entry is about one T cell receptor (beta chain). The V gene end was trimmed by 6 bases and the J gene end by 6 bases; junction bases not matched to a gene: 13. Germline-derived CDR1 and CDR2 are MNHNY and SVGAGI (reference sequence). The CDR3 is made up of 16 amino acids. TCRdb's copy holds only in-frame clones and misses some; the assay was immunoSEQ multiplex PCR. The sample has about 220,000 clones, 80% to 85% seen once. This sample is part of a study of blood T cell repertoires in COVID-19. This receptor was taken from a woman in her thirties who had recovered from COVID-19. Sequencing was carried out using peripheral blood. This chain connects TRBV6-6 to TRBJ1-2; 10 bases match TRBD1. CDR3 loop: CASSHRQGARHDGYTF. The CDR3 nucleotides read TGTGCCAGCAGCCACCGACAGGGGGCGCGCCATGATGGCTACACCTTC.